The clone carrying this T cell receptor (beta chain) was counted a few times. These data belong to a study of T cells in localized non-small cell lung cancer. The data were produced by immunoSEQ multiplex PCR, yet TCRdb's version contains in-frame clones alone and is incomplete. The sample shows about 2,200 clones, less than 30% of them seen only once. Per the germline V gene, CDR1 is SNHLY and CDR2 is FYNNEI. Trimming removed 4 bases from V and 2 bases from J; junction bases left unmatched: 5. This CDR3 has 15 amino acids. This material consisted of lung tumor tissue, taken before any cancer treatment. This receptor was obtained from a woman aged 40-69 years with stage III squamous cell lung carcinoma. V and J are TRBV2 and TRBJ2-3, with TRBD2 identical over 8 bases. The CDR3 sequence is CASSAQRGNTDTQYF. CDR3 DNA: TGTGCCAGCAGTGCACAGCGGGGGAACACAGATACGCAGTATTTT.